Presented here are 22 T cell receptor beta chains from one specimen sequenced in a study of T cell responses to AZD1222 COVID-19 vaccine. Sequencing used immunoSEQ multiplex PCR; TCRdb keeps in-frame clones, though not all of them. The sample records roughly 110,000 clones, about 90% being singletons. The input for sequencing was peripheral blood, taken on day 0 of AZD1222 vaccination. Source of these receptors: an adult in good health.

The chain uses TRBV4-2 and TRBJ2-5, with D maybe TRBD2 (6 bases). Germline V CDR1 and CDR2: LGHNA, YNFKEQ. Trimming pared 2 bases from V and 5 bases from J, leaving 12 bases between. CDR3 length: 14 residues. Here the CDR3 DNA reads TGTGCCAGCAGCCAAAACCGCGGGAAGGAGACCCAGTACTTC. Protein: CASSQNRGKETQYF.

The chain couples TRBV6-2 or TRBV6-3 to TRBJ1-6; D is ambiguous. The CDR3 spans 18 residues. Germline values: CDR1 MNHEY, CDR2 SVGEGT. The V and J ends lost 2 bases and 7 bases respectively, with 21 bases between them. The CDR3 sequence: CASSYHSLNRAGNSPLHF. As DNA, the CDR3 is TGTGCCAGCAGTTACCACTCCCTCAACCGAGCGGGCAATTCACCCCTCCACTTT.

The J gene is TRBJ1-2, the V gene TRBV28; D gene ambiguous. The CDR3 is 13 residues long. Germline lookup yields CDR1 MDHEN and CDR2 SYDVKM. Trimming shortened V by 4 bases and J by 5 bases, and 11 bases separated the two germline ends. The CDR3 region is CASSWARIYGYTF. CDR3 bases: TGTGCCAGCAGTTGGGCCAGGATTTATGGCTACACCTTC.

The CDR3 DNA reads as TGTGCCACCAGCAGCCTTGGACTCCCCTTCCCTGAAGCTTTCTTT. Its translation is CATSSLGLPFPEAFF. The chain recombines TRBV15 with TRBJ1-1; no firm D call. In germline, CDR1 is LNHNV, CDR2 YYDKDF (reference sequence). V lost 3 bases to trimming and J lost 6 bases, with 17 bases between them. The length of the CDR3 is 15 residues. Drawing the rest from reference TRBV15 and TRBJ1-1, the complete variable domain is DAMVIQNPRYQVTQFGKPVTLSCSQTLNHNVMYWYQQKSSQAPKLLFHYYDKDFNNEADTPDNFQSRRPNTSFCFLDIRSPGLGDTAMYLCATSSLGLPFPEAFFGQGTRLTVV.

The CDR3 loop reads CASSPLKQGIGEQFF. The CDR3 coding sequence is TGTGCCAGCAGCCCTCTCAAACAGGGCATAGGGGAGCAGTTCTTC. The rearrangement links TRBV6-2 or TRBV6-3 to TRBJ2-1; D is possibly TRBD1 (6 bases). This CDR3 is built from 15 residues. CDR1 and CDR2 (germline): MNHEY, SVGEGT. The V end was cut by 6 bases, the J end by 10 bases, with 22 bases between.

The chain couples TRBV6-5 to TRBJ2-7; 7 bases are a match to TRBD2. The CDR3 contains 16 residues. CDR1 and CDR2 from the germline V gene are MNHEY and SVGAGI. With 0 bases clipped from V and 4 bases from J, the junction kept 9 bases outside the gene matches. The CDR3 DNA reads TGTGCCAGCAGTTACTCGAAGGCGGGGGACCGTTACGAGCAGTACTTC. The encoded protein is CASSYSKAGDRYEQYF.

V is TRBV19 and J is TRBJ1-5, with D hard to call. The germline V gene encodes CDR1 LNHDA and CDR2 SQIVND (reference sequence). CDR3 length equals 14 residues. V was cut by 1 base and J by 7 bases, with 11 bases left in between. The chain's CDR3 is CASSIGFARQPQHF. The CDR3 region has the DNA TGTGCCAGTAGTATAGGGTTTGCGAGGCAGCCCCAGCATTTT.

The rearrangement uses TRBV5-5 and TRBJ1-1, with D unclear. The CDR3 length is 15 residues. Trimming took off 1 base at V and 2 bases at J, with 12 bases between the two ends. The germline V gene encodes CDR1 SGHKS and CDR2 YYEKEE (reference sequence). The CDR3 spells CASSLSVSPNTEAFF. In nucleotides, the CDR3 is TGTGCCAGCAGCTTGTCAGTCAGCCCCAACACTGAAGCTTTCTTT.

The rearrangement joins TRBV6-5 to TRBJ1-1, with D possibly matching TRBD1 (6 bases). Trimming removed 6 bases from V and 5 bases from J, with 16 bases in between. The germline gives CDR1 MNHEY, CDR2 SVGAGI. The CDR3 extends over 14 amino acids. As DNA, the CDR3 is TGTGCCAGCAGACCAGACAGGTTAGGTACTGAAGCTTTCTTT. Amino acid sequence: CASRPDRLGTEAFF.

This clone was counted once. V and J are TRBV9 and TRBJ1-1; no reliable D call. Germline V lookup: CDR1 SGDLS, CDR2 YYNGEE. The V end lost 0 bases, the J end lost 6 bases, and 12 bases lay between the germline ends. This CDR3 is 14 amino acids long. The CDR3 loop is CASSVGGIEAEAFF. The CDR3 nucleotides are TGTGCCAGCAGCGTAGGGGGAATTGAAGCTGAAGCTTTCTTT.

The CDR3 sequence: CASSIRGLSNQPQHF. The CDR3, as DNA: TGTGCCAGCAGTATCAGGGGACTAAGCAATCAGCCCCAGCATTTT. This rearrangement joins TRBV2 to TRBJ1-5, with a possible D match to TRBD1 (6 bases). The V end was cut by 5 bases, the J end by 1 base, with 12 bases between. The germline gives CDR1 SNHLY, CDR2 FYNNEI. CDR3 length equals 15 residues.

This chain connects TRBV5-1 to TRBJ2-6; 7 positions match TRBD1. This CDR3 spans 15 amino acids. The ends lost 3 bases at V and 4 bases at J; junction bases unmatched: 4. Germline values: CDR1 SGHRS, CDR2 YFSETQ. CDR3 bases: TGCGCCAGCAGCTCAGGACAGGCCGGGGCCAACGTCCTGACTTTC. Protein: CASSSGQAGANVLTF.

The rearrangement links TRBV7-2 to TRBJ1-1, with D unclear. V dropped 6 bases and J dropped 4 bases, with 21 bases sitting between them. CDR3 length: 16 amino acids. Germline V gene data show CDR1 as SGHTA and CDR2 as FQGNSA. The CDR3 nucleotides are TGTGCCAGCAGGCCAGTGCCTGTTTGGTCCTTCACTGAAGCTTTCTTT. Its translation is CASRPVPVWSFTEAFF.

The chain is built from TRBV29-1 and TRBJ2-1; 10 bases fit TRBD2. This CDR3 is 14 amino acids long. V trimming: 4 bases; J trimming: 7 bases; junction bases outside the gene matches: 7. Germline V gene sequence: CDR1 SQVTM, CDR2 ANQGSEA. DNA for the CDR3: TGCAGCGTTGTTAAGCGGGGGGGTATTAATGAGCAGTTCTTC. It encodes CSVVKRGGINEQFF.

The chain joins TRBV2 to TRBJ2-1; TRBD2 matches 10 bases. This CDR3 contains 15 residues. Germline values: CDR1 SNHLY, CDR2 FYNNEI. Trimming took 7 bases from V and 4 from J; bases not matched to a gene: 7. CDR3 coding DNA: TGTGCCAGCATCCCTAGCGGGGGCATATACAATGAGCAGTTCTTC. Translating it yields CASIPSGGIYNEQFF.

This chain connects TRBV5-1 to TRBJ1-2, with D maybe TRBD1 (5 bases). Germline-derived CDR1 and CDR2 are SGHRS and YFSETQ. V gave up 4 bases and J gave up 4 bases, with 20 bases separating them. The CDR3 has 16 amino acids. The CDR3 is CASSVQPGSGIYGYTF. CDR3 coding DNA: TGCGCCAGCAGCGTCCAGCCGGGATCAGGGATCTATGGCTACACCTTC.

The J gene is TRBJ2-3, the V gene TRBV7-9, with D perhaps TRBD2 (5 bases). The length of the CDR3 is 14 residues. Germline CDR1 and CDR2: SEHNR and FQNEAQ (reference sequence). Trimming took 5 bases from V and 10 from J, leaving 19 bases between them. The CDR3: CASSPRTVARAQYF. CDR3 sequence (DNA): TGTGCCAGCAGCCCCCGCACTGTTGCGAGGGCGCAGTATTTT.

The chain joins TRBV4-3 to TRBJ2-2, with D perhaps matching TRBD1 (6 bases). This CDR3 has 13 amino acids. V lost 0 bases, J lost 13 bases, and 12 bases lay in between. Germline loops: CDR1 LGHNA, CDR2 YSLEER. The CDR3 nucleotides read TGCGCCAGCAGCCAAGATAGGGGGAAAACGCTGTTTTTT. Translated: CASSQDRGKTLFF.

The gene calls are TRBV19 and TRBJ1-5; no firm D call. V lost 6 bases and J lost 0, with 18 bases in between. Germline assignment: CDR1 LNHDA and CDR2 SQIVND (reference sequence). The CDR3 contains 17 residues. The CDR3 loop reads CASRRDSEVFSNQPQHF. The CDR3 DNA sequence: TGTGCCAGTAGACGGGATTCCGAAGTTTTTAGCAATCAGCCCCAGCATTTT.

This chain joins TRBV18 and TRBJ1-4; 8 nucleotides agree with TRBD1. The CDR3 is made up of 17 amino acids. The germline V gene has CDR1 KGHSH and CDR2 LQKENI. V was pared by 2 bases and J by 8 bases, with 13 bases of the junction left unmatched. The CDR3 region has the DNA TGTGCCAGCTCACCAATGGACAGGGCGGAGGGGAGCGAAAAACTGTTTTTT. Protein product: CASSPMDRAEGSEKLFF.

As DNA, the CDR3 is TGCGCCAGCAGCTTTGGACAGGGTAGCTATGGCTACACCTTC. The encoded protein is CASSFGQGSYGYTF. The chain couples TRBV5-1 to TRBJ1-2, with 8 nucleotides matching TRBD1. The CDR3 spans 14 residues. Per the germline V gene, CDR1 is SGHRS and CDR2 is YFSETQ. J was trimmed by 4 bases and V by 2 bases; bases with no gene match: 4.

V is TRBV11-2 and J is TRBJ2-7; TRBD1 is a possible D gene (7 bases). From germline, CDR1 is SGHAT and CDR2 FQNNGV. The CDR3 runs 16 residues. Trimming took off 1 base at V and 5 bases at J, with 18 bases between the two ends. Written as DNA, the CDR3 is TGTGCCAGCAGCTTAGTCGGGGGACAGACCACCGACGAGCAGTACTTC. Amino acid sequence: CASSLVGGQTTDEQYF.